Sequencing of this TCR beta chain was carried out in a study of type 1 regulatory T cells. Across the whole study: T-allo10 is an in vitro-generated, Tr1-enriched CD4 T cell product specific for alloantigen.

The V gene's germline CDR1 is SGHRS and CDR2 YFSETQ. The CDR3 is 16 residues long. Between the trimmed V and J ends, which lost 4 bases and 0 bases, there was a span of 14 bases. This clonotype was recorded at least ten times. One entry per CDR3 protein results from TCRdb running MiXCR on the reads. Here the sample spans about 18,000 distinct CDR3 sequences, 9.5% to 13% being singletons. Sequencing was carried out using CD4+ T cells, either the whole sample or a sorted fraction (not recorded which). The TCR originated in a human donor in good health. The chain joins TRBV5-1 to TRBJ1-5; possible D gene TRBD1, 5 bases. CDR3 residues: CASSPGGGASNQPQHF. The CDR3 DNA follows: TGCGCCAGCAGCCCCGGCGGAGGGGCTAGCAATCAGCCCCAGCATTTT.